This is a list of T cell receptor beta chains from one sample in a study of blood T cell repertoires in COVID-19. Generated by immunoSEQ multiplex PCR, the TCRdb table keeps only in-frame clones and is missing some. The table has 180,000 or so clones, roughly 90% seen once; the top ten hold approximately 0.77%. What was sequenced was PBMCs or T cells enriched from blood (not recorded which). The source is a woman aged 18-35 years who had recovered from COVID-19. The CDR3 runs from the conserved cysteine through the conserved F or W. The D gene is left open where the match is weak. A clone size is listed for some rows: how often the clone was seen (once, few, many), or a class if it is expanded.

d_gene	abundance	v_gene	j_gene	len	CDR3nt	CDR3aa
TRBD1	.	TRBV7-2	TRBJ2-2	16	TGTGCCAGCAGCACCGGGACAGGGGTCGAGACCGGGGAGCTGTTTTTT	CASSTGTGVETGELFF
.	.	TRBV2	TRBJ2-1	13	TGTGCCAGCAGGTTTCGCCTAGTTAATGAGCAGTTCTTC	CASRFRLVNEQFF
TRBD2	.	TRBV28	TRBJ2-5	15	TGTGCCAGCAGTTTCACTAGCGGGAACCAAGAGACCCAGTACTTC	CASSFTSGNQETQYF
.	.	TRBV27	TRBJ1-1	13	TGTGCCAGCAGTACCGGGTTGAACACTGAAGCTTTCTTT	CASSTGLNTEAFF
TRBD2	.	TRBV7-2	TRBJ2-1	16	TGTGCCAGCAGCTCGGGACTAGCGGCGGGCTACAATGAGCAGTTCTTC	CASSSGLAAGYNEQFF
.	.	TRBV5-4	TRBJ2-1	15	TGTGCCAGCAGCTTGGAAGGGGGACCCTACAATGAGCAGTTCTTC	CASSLEGGPYNEQFF
.	.	TRBV7-9	TRBJ1-2	14	TGTGCCAGCGGGGTAGGACAGAATGACTATGGCTACACCTTC	CASGVGQNDYGYTF
.	once	TRBV5-6	TRBJ2-1	14	TGTGCCAGCAGTTTCCCGACTTCCTACAATGAGCAGTTCTTC	CASSFPTSYNEQFF
.	.	TRBV4-3	TRBJ2-1	15	TGCGCCAGCAGCCTTGACTCGTTAGAGGGTTATGAGCAGTTCTTC	CASSLDSLEGYEQFF
.	once	TRBV4-1	TRBJ2-1	17	TGCGCCAGCAGCCAGGGCCCATGGGACATAGGGTACAATGAGCAGTTCTTC	CASSQGPWDIGYNEQFF
.	.	TRBV5-1	TRBJ2-2	16	TGCGCCAGCAGCTCAGGAAGTCTGCCCACCGGTGGGGAGCTGTTTTTT	CASSSGSLPTGGELFF
TRBD1	.	TRBV6-5	TRBJ2-7	15	TGTGCCAGCAGCCCACTGACTGGACAGGGTTTGGAGCAGTACTTC	CASSPLTGQGLEQYF
.	.	TRBV27	TRBJ2-3	12	TGTGCCAGCAGTTCTATTACAGATACGCAGTATTTT	CASSSITDTQYF
.	once	TRBV6-5	TRBJ2-7	14	TGTGCCAGCAGTTACGGGCAGAGCTCCTACGAGCAGTACTTC	CASSYGQSSYEQYF
.	.	TRBV19	TRBJ2-7	15	TGTGCCAGTAGTCCTTTTCAGGGGAAGTTCTACGAGCAGTACTTC	CASSPFQGKFYEQYF
.	.	TRBV7-9	TRBJ2-1	15	TGTGCCAGCAGCTTAGTTACGGGAGCGTCAAATGAGCAGTTCTTC	CASSLVTGASNEQFF
TRBD2	.	TRBV10-3	TRBJ2-2	15	TGTGCCATCACCCCGGGACTAGCGTCAACCGGGGAGCTGTTTTTT	CAITPGLASTGELFF